This T cell receptor beta chain was obtained from a study of T cells after yellow fever vaccination. Study conclusions and caveats: Subsequent booster samples again held most clones from primary vaccination (around 96% CD4, about 86% CD8).

The CDR3 runs 14 residues. The V gene lost 11 bases and the J gene lost 4 bases, with 21 bases spanning the gap. Germline loops: CDR1 MNHNS, CDR2 SASEGT. About this clonotype itself: Its antigen is still unknown.

TCRdb ran MiXCR on the 5' RACE reads and lists one entry per CDR3 protein. The profile covers approximately 550,000 distinct CDR3 sequences, with around 21% appearing a single time and approximately 14% taken by the ten largest. The gene calls are TRBV6-1 and TRBJ2-7, with D maybe TRBD2 (6 bases). This TCR derives from a man aged 25-45 years who received the YFV17D yellow fever vaccine. This specimen was PBMCs, taken 15 days after the yellow fever booster vaccination. The CDR3 is CALSALAQGYEQYF. CDR3 nucleotides: TGTGCCCTCAGCGCCCTAGCGCAGGGTTACGAGCAGTACTTC.